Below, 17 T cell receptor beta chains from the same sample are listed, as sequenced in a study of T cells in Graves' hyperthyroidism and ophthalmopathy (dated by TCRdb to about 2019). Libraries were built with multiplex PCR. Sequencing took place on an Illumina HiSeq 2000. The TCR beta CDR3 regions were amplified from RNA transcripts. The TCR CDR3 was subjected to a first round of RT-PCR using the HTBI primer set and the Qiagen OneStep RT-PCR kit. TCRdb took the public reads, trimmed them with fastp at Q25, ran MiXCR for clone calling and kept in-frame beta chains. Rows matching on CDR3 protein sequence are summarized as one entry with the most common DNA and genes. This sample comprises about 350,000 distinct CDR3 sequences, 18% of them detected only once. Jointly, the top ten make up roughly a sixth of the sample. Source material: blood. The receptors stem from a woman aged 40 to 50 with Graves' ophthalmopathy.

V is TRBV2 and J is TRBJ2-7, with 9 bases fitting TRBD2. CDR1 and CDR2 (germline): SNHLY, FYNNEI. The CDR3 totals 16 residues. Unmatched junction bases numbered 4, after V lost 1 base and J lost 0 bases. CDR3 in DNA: TGTGCCAGCAGTGAAGAGGCTAGCGGGGCCTCCTACGAGCAGTACTTC. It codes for CASSEEASGASYEQYF.

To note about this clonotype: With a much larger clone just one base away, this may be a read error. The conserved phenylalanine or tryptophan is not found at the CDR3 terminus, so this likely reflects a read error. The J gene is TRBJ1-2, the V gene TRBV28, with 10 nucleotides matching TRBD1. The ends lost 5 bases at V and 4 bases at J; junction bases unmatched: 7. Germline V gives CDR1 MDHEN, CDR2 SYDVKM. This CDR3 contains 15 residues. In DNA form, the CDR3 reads TGTGCCAGCAGTCCGGGACAGGGGTTCTCCTATGGCTACACCCTC. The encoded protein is CASSPGQGFSYGYTL.

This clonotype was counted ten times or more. CDR3 residues: CASSIDRGQNQPQHF. CDR3 nucleotide sequence: TGTGCCAGTAGTATAGATAGGGGGCAGAATCAGCCCCAGCATTTT. The chain joins TRBV19 to TRBJ1-5; 7 bases are a match to TRBD1. The CDR3 totals 15 residues. Germline CDR1 reads LNHDA; CDR2 reads SQIVND (reference sequence). V gave up 0 bases and J gave up 4 bases; unmatched junction bases: 3.

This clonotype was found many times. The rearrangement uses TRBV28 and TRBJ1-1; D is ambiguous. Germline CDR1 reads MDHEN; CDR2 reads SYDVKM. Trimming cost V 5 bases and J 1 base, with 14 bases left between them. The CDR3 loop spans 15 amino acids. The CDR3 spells CASSEAGLTNTEAFF. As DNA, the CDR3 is TGTGCCAGCAGTGAGGCCGGCCTGACGAACACTGAAGCTTTCTTT. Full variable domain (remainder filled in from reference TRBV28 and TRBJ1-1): DVKVTQSSRYLVKRTGEKVFLECVQDMDHENMFWYRQDPGLGLRLIYFSYDVKMKEKGDIPEGYSVSREKKERFSLILESASTNQTSMYLCASSEAGLTNTEAFFGQGTRLTVV.

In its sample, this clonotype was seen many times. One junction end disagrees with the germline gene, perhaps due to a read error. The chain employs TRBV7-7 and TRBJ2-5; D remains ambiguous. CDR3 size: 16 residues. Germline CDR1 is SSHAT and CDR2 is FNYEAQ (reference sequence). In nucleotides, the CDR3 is TGTGCTAGCAGCCGAATCCCCCTAACAGTAGGGGAGACCCAGTACTTC. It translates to CASSRIPLTVGETQYF.

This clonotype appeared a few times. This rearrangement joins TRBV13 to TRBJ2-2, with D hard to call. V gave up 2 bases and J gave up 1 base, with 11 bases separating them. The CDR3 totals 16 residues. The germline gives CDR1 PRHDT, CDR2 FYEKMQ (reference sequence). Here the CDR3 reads CASSLLLPRNTGELFF. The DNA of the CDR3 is TGTGCCAGCAGCTTACTCCTCCCCCGGAACACCGGGGAGCTGTTTTTT.

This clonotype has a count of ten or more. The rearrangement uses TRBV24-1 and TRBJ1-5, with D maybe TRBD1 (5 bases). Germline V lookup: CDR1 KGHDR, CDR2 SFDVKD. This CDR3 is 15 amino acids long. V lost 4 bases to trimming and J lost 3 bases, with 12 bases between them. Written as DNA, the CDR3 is TGTGCCACCAGTGAGCCGGGGGGAATCAATCAGCCCCAGCATTTT. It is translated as CATSEPGGINQPQHF.

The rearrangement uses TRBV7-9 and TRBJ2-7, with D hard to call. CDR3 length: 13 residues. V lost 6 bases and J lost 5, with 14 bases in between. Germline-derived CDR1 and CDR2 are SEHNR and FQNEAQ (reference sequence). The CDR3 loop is CASSHQRWDEQYF. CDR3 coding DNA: TGTGCCAGCAGTCACCAGAGGTGGGACGAGCAGTACTTC.

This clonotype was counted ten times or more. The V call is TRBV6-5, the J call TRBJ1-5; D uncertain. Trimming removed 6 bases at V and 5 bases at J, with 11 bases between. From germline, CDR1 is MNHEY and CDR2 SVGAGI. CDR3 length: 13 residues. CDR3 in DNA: TGTGCCAGCAGCAATTTGAAGGATCAGCCCCAGCATTTT. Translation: CASSNLKDQPQHF.

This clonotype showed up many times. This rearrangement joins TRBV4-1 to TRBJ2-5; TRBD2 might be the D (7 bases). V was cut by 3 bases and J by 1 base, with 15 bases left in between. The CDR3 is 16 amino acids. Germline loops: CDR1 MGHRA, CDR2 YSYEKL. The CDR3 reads CASSQERGGFQETQYF. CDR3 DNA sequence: TGCGCCAGCAGCCAGGAGAGGGGGGGATTCCAAGAGACCCAGTACTTC.

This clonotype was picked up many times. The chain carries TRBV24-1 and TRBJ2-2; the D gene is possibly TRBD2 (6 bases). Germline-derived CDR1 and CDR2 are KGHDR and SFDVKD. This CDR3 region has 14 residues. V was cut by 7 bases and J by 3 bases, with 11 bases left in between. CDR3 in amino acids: CATRAGFDTGELFF. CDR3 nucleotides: TGTGCCACCAGGGCGGGGTTCGACACCGGGGAGCTGTTTTTT.

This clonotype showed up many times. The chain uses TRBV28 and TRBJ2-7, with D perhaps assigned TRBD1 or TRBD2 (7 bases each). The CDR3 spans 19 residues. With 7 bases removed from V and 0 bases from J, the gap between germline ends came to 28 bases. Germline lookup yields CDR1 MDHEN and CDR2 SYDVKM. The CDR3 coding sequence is TGTGCCAGCACCCCGAGGGGCCCCCAGGGGGGGGTCCCCTCCTACGAGCAGTACTTC. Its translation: CASTPRGPQGGVPSYEQYF.

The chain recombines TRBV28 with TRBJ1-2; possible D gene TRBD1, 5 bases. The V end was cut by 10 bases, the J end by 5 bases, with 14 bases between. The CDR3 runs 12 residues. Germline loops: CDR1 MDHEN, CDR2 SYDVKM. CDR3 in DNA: TGTGCCACCGCCCGGGGGTTTTATGGCTACACCTTC. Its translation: CATARGFYGYTF.

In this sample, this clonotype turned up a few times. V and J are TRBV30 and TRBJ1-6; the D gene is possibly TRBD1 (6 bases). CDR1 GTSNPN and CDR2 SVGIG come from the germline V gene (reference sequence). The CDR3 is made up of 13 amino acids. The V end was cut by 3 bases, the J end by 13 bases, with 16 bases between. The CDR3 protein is CAWSPRLDRPLHF. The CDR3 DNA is TGTGCCTGGAGCCCCCGCCTAGACAGGCCCCTCCACTTT.

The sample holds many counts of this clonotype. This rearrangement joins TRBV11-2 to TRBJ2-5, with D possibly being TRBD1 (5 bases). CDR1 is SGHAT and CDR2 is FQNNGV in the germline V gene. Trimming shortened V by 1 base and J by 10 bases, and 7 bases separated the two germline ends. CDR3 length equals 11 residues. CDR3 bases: TGTGCCAGCAGCTTAGGGACAATCCAGTACTTC. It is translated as CASSLGTIQYF.

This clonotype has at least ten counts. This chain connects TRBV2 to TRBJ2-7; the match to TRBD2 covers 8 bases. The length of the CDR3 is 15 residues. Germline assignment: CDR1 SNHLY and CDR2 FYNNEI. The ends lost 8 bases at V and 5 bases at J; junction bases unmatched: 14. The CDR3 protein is CASSGRTTSADEQYF. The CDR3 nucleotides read TGTGCCAGCTCGGGCCGCACGACTAGCGCCGACGAGCAGTACTTC.

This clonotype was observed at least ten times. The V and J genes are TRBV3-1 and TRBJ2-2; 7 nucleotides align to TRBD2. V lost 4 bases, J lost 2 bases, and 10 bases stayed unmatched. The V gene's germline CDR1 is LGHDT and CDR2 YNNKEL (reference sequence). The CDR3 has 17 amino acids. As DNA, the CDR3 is TGTGCCAGCAGCCTAAGCCCGTCTAGCGGAAACACCGGGGAGCTGTTTTTT. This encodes CASSLSPSSGNTGELFF. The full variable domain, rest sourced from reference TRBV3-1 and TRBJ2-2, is DTAVSQTPKYLVTQMGNDKSIKCEQNLGHDTMYWYKQDSKKFLKIMFSYNNKELIINETVPNRFSPKSPDKAHLNLHINSLELGDSAVYFCASSLSPSSGNTGELFFGEGSRLTVL.